This T cell receptor (beta chain) was recovered during a study of blood T cell repertoires in COVID-19. Overall study context: The United States, Italy and Spain supplied acute and convalescent COVID-19 samples. PBMCs, B-cell-depleted T cells, or T cells were the source of the cDNA or gDNA that made up the material.

Per the original methods: Estimated nucleated cell counts came from reference gene primer amplification. Method: immunoSEQ multiplex PCR; TCRdb's copy keeps in-frame clones and lacks some. V and J calls and clone size come straight from that table; D and trimming were deduced from the DNA. Of approximately 250,000 clones listed, about 88% were seen once; the top ten hold around 3.6%. The receptor comes from a man between 18 and 35 years old with active or convalescent COVID-19. Input material: peripheral blood.

CDR3 sequence (DNA): TGTGCCAGCAGCCCCTCGGGGGGTTTAGTGGTGAACTACGAGCAGTACTTC. It translates to CASSPSGGLVVNYEQYF. This chain uses TRBV5-5 with TRBJ2-7; the match to TRBD2 covers 7 bases. This CDR3 has 17 amino acids. Germline V lookup: CDR1 SGHKS, CDR2 YYEKEE (reference sequence). Germline trimming cut 4 bases from V and 3 bases from J; bases unmatched to any gene: 16.